This section outlines one T cell receptor (beta chain) sequence together with its context. The V gene lost 3 bases and the J gene lost 8 bases, with 16 bases spanning the gap. CDR1 is KGHSH and CDR2 is LQKENI in the germline V gene. This CDR3 has 15 amino acids. The data were obtained in a study of regulatory T cells in long-lasting Graves disease. Time point indicated: newly diagnosed GD, antithyroid drugs for less than 3 months. Researchers made the TCR library from RNA that was extracted from PBMCs. Criteria from the American Thyroid Association guidelines were applied to diagnose Graves' disease. CDR3-region Arm-PCR and iRepertoire HTBI primers produced the TCR beta libraries. MiXCR, run by TCRdb on the multiplex PCR reads, gives a single entry per CDR3 protein. The sample has fewer than 450,000 distinct CDR3 sequences, approximately 15% seen once. This sample was shared with a second study, whose subject was T cells in Graves' hyperthyroidism and ophthalmopathy. From that second work: If no ophthalmopathy progression occurred within 18 months, Graves' hyperthyroidism was stable. First-round RT-PCR targeting the TCR CDR3 was performed with the HTBI primer set.

The specimen comprised peripheral blood mononuclear cells (PBMCs), sampled at new diagnosis, from a patient treated with antithyroid drugs. The TCR originated in a woman in her forties with Graves disease. The chain combines TRBV18 with TRBJ1-4, with D possibly matching TRBD1 (5 bases). The CDR3 region has the DNA TGTGCCAGCTCACCCGGGACGGAAGGAGGGGAAAAACTGTTTTTT. Translating it yields CASSPGTEGGEKLFF.